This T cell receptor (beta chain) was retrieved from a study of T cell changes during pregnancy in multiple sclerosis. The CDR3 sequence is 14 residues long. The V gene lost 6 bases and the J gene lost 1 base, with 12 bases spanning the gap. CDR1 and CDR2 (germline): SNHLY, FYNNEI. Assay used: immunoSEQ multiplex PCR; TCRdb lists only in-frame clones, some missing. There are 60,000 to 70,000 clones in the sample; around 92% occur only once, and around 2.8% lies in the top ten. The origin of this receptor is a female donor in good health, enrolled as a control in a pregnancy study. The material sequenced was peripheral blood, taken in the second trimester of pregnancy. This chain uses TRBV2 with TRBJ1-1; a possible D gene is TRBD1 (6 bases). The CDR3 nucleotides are TGTGCCAGCAGAGTGGGGGGGCCGAACACTGAAGCTTTCTTT. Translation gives CASRVGGPNTEAFF.